The T cell receptor (beta chain) described here comes from a study of OX40 agonist ivuxolimab in advanced cancers. The repertoire was sequenced with immunoSEQ multiplex PCR; TCRdb's copy has only in-frame clones and lacks some. In the table there are some 21,000 clones, around nine tenths of which are singletons. This clone is a singleton in its sample. Germline-derived CDR1 and CDR2 are KGHSH and LQKENI. With V trimmed by 3 bases and J by 3 bases, 6 bases remained unmatched. The CDR3 is 15 amino acids. A history of autoimmune disease or systemic immunosuppression excluded patients. The source is an adult with an advanced solid tumor such as melanoma, head and neck, liver or kidney cancer. The sequencing used CD4+ or CD8+ T cells sorted from blood, collected in a trial of the OX40 agonist ivuxolimab. V and J are TRBV18 and TRBJ1-1; TRBD1 agrees at 8 bases. CDR3 sequence: CASSPRTGWHTEAFF. The CDR3 DNA is TGTGCCAGCTCACCTAGGACAGGGTGGCACACTGAAGCTTTCTTT.